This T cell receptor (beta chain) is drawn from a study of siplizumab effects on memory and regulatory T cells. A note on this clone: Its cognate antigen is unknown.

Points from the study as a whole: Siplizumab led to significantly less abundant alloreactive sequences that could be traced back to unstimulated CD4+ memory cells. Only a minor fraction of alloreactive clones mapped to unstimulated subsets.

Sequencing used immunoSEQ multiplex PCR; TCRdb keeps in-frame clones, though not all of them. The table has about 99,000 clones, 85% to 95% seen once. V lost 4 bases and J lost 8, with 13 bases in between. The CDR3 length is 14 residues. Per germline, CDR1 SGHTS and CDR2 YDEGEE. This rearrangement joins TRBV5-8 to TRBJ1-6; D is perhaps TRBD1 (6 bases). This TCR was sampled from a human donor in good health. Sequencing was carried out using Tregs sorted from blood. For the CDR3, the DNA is TGTGCCAGCAGCAGGGGGTTAAGGGATTCACCCCTCCACTTT. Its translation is CASSRGLRDSPLHF. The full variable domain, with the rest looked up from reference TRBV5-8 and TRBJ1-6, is EAGVTQSPTHLIKTRGQQATLRCSPISGHTSVYWYQQALGLGLQFLLWYDEGEERNRGNFPPRFSGRQFPNYSSELNVNALELEDSALYLCASSRGLRDSPLHFGNGTRLTVT.